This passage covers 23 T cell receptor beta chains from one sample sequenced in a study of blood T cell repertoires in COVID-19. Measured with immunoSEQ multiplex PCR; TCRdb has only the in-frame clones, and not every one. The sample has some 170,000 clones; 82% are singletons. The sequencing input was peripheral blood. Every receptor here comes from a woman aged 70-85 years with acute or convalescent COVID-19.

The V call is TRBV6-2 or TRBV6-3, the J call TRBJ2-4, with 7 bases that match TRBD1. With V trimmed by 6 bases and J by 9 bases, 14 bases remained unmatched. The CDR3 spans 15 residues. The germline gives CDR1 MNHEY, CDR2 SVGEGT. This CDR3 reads CASSPGGRGPVIQYF. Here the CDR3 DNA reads TGTGCCAGCAGCCCGGGCGGTAGGGGGCCGGTCATTCAGTACTTC.

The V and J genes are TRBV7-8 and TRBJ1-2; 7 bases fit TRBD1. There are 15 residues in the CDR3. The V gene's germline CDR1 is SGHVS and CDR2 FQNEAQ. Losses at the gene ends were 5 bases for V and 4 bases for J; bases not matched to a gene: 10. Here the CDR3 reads CASSRQGSGSYGYTF. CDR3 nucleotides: TGTGCCAGCAGCAGACAGGGATCGGGCAGCTATGGCTACACCTTC.

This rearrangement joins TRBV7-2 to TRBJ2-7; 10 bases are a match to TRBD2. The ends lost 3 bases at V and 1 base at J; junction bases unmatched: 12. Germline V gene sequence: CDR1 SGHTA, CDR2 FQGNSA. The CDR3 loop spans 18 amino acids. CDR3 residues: CASSLVSPGLAFSYEQYF. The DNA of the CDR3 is TGTGCCAGCAGCTTGGTCAGCCCGGGACTAGCGTTTTCCTACGAGCAGTACTTC.

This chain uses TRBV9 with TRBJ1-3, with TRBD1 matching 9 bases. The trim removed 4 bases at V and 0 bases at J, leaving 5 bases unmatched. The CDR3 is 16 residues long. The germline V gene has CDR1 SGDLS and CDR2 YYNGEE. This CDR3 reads CASSLGQGISGNTIYF. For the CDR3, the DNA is TGTGCCAGCAGCCTCGGACAGGGGATCTCTGGAAACACCATATATTTT.

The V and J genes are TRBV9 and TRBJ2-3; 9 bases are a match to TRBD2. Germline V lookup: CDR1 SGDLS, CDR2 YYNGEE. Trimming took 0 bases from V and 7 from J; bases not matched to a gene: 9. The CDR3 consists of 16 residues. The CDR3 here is CASSVAQAGGPHTQYF. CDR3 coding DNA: TGTGCCAGCAGCGTAGCTCAAGCGGGAGGCCCCCATACGCAGTATTTT.

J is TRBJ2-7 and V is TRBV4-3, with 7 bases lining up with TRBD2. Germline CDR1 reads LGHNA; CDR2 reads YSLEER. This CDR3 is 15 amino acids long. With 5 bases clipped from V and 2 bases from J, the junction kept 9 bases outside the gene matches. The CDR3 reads CASSSERGSTYEQYF. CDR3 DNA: TGCGCCAGCAGCTCAGAGCGGGGATCGACCTACGAGCAGTACTTC.

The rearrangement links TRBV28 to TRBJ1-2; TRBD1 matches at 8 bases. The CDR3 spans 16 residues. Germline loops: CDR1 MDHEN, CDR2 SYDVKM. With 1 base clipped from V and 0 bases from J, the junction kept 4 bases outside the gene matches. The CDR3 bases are TGTGCCAGCAGTTTATACAGGGGGTTTACTAACTATGGCTACACCTTC. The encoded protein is CASSLYRGFTNYGYTF.

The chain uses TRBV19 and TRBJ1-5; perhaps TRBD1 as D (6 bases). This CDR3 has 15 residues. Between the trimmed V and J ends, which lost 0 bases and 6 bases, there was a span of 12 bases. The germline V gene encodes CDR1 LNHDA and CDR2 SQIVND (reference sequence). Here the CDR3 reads CASSIDPQGPQPQHF. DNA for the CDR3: TGTGCCAGTAGTATAGATCCCCAGGGGCCTCAGCCCCAGCATTTT.

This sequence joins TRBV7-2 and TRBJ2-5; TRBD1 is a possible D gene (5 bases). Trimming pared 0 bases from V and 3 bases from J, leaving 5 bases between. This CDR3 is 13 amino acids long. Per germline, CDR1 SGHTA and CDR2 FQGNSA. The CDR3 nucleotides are TGTGCCAGCAGCTTAGCCAGGGAAGAGACCCAGTACTTC. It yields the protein CASSLAREETQYF.

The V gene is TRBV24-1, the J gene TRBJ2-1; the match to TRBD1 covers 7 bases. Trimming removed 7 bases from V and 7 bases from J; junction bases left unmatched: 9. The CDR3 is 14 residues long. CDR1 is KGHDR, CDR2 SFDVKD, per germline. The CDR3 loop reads CATSGEGADNEQFF. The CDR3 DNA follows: TGTGCCACCAGCGGTGAGGGGGCGGATAATGAGCAGTTCTTC.

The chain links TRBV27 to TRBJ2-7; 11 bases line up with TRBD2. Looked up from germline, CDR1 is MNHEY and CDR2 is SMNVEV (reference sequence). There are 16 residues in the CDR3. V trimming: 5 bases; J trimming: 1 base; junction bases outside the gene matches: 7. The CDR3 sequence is CASSQQGTSGSYEQYF. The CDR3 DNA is TGTGCCAGCAGTCAACAAGGGACTAGCGGTTCCTACGAGCAGTACTTC.

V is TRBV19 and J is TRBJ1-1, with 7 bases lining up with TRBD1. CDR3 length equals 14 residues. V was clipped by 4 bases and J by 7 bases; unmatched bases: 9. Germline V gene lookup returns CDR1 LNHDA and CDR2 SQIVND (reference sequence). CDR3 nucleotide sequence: TGTGCCAGTAGTAATGACAGGGTGGTTGGTGAAGCTTTCTTT. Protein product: CASSNDRVVGEAFF.

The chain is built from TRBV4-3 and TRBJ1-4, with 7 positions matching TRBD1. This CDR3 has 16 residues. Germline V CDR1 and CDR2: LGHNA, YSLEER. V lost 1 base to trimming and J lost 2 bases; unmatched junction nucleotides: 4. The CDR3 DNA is TGCGCCAGCAGCCAAGGAGGGACAGCGACTAATGAAAAACTGTTTTTT. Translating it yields CASSQGGTATNEKLFF.

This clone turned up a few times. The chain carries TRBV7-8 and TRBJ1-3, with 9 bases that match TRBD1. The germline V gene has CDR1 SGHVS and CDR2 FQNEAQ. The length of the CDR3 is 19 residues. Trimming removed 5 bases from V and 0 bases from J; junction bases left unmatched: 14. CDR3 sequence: CASSVPRGQGTLSGNTIYF. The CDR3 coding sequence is TGTGCCAGCAGCGTACCAAGAGGACAGGGGACGCTCTCTGGAAACACCATATATTTT.

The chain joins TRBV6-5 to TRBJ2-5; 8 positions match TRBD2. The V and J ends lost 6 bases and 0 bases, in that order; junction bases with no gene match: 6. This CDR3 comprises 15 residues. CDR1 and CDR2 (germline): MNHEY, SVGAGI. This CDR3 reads CASRPGLGYQETQYF. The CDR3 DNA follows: TGTGCCAGCAGACCGGGACTAGGGTACCAAGAGACCCAGTACTTC.

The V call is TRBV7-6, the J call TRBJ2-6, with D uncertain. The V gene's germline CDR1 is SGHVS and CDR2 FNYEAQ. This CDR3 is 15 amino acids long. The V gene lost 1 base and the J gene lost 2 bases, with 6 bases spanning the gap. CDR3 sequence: CASSLGQAGANVLTF. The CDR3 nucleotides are TGTGCCAGCAGCTTAGGCCAGGCTGGGGCCAACGTCCTGACTTTC.

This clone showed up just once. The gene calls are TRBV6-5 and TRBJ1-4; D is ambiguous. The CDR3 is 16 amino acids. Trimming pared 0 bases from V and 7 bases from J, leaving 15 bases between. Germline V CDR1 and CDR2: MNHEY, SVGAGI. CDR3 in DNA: TGTGCCAGCAGTTACTCTAATCCCAACGAGGGTGAAAAACTGTTTTTT. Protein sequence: CASSYSNPNEGEKLFF.

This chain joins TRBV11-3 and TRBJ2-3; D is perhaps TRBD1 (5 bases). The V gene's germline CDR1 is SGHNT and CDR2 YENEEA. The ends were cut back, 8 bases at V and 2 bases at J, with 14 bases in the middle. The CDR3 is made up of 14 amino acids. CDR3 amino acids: CASSVRADTDTQYF. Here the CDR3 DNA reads TGTGCCAGCTCGGTCAGGGCGGACACAGATACGCAGTATTTT.

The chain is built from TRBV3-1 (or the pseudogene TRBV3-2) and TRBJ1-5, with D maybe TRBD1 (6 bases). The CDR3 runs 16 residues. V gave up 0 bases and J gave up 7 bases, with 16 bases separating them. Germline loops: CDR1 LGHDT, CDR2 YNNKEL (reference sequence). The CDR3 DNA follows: TGTGCCAGCAGCCAAGATCAACAGGGATGGGAACAGCCCCAGCATTTT. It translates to CASSQDQQGWEQPQHF.

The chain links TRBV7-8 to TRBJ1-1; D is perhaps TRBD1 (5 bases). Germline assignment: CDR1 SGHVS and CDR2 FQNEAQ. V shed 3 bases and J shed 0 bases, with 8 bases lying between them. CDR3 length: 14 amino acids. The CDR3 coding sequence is TGTGCCAGCAGCTTTGACAGCATGAACACTGAAGCTTTCTTT. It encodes CASSFDSMNTEAFF.

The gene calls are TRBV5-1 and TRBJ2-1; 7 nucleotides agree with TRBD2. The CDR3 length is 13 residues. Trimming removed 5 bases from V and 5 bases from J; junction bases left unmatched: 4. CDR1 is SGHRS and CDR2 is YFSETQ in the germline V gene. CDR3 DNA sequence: TGCGCCAGCAGACGGGAGGCAAACAATGAGCAGTTCTTC. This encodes CASRREANNEQFF.

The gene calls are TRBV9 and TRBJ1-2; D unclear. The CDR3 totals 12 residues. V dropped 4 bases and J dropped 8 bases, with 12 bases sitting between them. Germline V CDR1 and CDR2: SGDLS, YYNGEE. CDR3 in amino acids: CASSTDGGGYTF. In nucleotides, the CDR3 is TGTGCCAGCAGCACAGACGGAGGCGGCTACACCTTC.

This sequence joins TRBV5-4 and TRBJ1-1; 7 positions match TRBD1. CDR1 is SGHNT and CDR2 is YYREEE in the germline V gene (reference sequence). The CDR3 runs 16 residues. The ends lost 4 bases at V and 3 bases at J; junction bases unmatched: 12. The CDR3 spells CASSPASRGQYTEAFF. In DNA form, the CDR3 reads TGTGCCAGCAGCCCGGCCTCGAGGGGACAGTACACTGAAGCTTTCTTT. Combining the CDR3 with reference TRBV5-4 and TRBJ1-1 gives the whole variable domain ETGVTQSPTHLIKTRGQQVTLRCSSQSGHNTVSWYQQALGQGPQFIFQYYREEENGRGNFPPRFSGLQFPNYSSELNVNALELDDSALYLCASSPASRGQYTEAFFGQGTRLTVV.